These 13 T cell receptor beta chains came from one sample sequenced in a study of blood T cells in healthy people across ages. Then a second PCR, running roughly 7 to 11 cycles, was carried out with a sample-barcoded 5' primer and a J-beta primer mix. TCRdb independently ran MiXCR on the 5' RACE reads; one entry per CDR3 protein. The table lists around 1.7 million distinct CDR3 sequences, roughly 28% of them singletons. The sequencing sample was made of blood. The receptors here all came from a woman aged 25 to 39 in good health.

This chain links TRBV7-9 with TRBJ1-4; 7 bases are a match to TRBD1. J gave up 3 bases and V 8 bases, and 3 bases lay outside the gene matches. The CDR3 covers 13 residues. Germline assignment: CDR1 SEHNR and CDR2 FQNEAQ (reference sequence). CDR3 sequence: CASQGGSNEKLFF. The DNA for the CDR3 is TGTGCCAGCCAGGGGGGATCTAATGAAAAACTGTTTTTT.

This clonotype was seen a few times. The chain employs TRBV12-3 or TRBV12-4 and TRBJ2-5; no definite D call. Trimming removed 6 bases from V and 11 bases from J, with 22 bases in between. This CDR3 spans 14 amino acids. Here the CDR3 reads CASSPLRHSEEQYF. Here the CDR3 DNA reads TGTGCCAGCAGCCCCCTCAGGCACTCCGAGGAGCAGTACTTC.

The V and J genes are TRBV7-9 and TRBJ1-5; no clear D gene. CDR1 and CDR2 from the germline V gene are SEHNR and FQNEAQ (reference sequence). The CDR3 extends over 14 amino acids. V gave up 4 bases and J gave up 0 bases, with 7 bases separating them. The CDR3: CASSSLTSNQPQHF. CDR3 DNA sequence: TGTGCCAGCAGCTCCCTCACTAGCAATCAGCCCCAGCATTTT.

CDR3 amino acids: CAWEPGQGNMNTEAFF. The CDR3, as DNA: TGTGCCTGGGAACCGGGACAGGGGAACATGAACACTGAAGCTTTCTTT. The chain has TRBV30 and TRBJ1-1, with 10 bases identical to TRBD1. This CDR3 is built from 16 residues. Germline CDR1 is GTSNPN and CDR2 is SVGIG (reference sequence). J gave up 0 bases and V 5 bases, and 9 bases lay outside the gene matches.

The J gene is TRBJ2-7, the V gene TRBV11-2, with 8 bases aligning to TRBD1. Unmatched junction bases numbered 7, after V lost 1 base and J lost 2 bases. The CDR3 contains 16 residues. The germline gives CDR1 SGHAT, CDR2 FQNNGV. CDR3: CASSLVSRGPPYEQYF. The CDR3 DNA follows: TGTGCCAGCAGCTTAGTATCCAGGGGGCCCCCCTACGAGCAGTACTTC.

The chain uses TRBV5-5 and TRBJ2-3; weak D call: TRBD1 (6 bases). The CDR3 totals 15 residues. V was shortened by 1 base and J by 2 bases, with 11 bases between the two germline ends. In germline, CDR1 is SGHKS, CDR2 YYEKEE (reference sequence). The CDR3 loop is CASSLPGVYTDTQYF. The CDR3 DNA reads TGTGCCAGCAGCTTGCCAGGGGTCTACACAGATACGCAGTATTTT.

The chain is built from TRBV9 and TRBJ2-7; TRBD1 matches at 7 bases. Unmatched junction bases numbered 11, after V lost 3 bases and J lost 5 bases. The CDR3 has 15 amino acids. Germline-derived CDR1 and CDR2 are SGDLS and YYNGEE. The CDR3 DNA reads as TGTGCCAGCAGCGAGACCGGGACAGTGGGCGACGAGCAGTACTTC. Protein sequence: CASSETGTVGDEQYF.

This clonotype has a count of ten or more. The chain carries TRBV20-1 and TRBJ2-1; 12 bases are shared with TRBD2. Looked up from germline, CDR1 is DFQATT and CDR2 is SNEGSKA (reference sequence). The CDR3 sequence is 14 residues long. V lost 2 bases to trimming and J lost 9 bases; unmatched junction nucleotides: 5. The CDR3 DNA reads TGCAGTGCTAGATCTAGCGGGGGGGCCGTTGAGCAGTTCTTC. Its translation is CSARSSGGAVEQFF.

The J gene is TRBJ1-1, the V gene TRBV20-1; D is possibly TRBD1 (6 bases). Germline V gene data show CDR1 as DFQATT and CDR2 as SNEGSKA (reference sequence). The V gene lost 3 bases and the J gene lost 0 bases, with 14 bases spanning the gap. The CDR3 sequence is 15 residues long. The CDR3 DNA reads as TGCAGTGCTAGTTCAGGGGCTCCCTTGAACACTGAAGCTTTCTTT. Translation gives CSASSGAPLNTEAFF.

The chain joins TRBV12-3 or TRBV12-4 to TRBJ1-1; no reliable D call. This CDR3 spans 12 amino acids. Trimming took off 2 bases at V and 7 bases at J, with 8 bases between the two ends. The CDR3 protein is CASSLIFHEAFF. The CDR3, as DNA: TGTGCCAGCAGTTTAATTTTCCATGAAGCTTTCTTT.

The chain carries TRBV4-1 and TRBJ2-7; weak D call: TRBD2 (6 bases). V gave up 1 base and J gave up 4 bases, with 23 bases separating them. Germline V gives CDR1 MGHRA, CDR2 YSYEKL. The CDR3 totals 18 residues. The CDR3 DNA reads TGCGCCAGCAGCCAAGGGGTGAGGGCGGGGTTTTTTTCTTACGAGCAGTACTTC. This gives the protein CASSQGVRAGFFSYEQYF.

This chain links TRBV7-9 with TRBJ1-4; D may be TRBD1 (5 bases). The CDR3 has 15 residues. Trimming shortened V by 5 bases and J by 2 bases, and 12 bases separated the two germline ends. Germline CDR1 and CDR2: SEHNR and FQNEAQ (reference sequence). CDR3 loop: CASSPGGGTNEKLFF. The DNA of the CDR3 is TGTGCCAGCAGCCCTGGTGGGGGGACTAATGAAAAACTGTTTTTT.

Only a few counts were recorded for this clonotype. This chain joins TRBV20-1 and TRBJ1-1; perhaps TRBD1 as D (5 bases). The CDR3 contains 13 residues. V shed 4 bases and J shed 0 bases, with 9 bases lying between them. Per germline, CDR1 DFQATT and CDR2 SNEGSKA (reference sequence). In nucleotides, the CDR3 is TGCAGTGCTAAGGGGAAAATGAACACTGAAGCTTTCTTT. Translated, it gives CSAKGKMNTEAFF.